One and the same sample provided the 11 T cell receptor beta chains below, sequenced in a study of beta chain features in type 1 diabetes. Since all of the isolated RNA was reverse transcribed, expressed TCRB transcripts were what got sequenced. The table came from immunoSEQ multiplex PCR; TCRdb's copy has only in-frame clones and leaves some out. The sample yields hundreds of thousands of clones, over 12% seen once. Study results and caveats: Shortening of TCRB CDR3s, moderate but significant, appeared in all four CD4+ subsets of Type 1 diabetes patients.

These receptors have no known antigen. Specimen: naive CD4+ T cells from blood. These receptors were taken from a man aged 18 to 29 with type 1 diabetes.

In this sample, this clone turned up a few times. This chain uses TRBV4-2 with TRBJ2-3; D remains unclear. The CDR3 is 14 amino acids. Between the trimmed V and J ends, which lost 0 bases and 5 bases, there was a span of 9 bases. Looked up from germline, CDR1 is LGHNA and CDR2 is YNFKEQ. CDR3 protein: CASSQDRVEDTQYF. CDR3 nucleotides: TGTGCCAGCAGCCAAGACCGGGTCGAAGATACGCAGTATTTT.

A few counts support this clone. This chain joins TRBV7-3 and TRBJ2-3, with a weak D call TRBD2 (6 bases). Trimming pared 5 bases from V and 4 bases from J, leaving 16 bases between. The length of the CDR3 is 15 residues. Germline CDR1 reads SGHTA; CDR2 reads FQGTGA. The CDR3 DNA sequence: TGTGCCAGCAGCCTCGGGACTCTAGAGGCAGATACGCAGTATTTT. Translation: CASSLGTLEADTQYF.

A few counts support this clone. The chain couples TRBV5-1 to TRBJ1-2; D call uncertain. CDR3 size: 13 residues. Trimming cost V 0 bases and J 2 bases, with 5 bases left between them. CDR1 and CDR2 (germline): SGHRS, YFSETQ. CDR3 coding DNA: TGCGCCAGCAGCTTGGGCCCGAACTATGGCTACACCTTC. Translated, it gives CASSLGPNYGYTF. Combining the CDR3 with reference TRBV5-1 and TRBJ1-2 gives the whole variable domain KAGVTQTPRYLIKTRGQQVTLSCSPISGHRSVSWYQQTPGQGLQFLFEYFSETQRNKGNFPGRFSGRQFSNSRSEMNVSTLELGDSALYLCASSLGPNYGYTFGSGTRLTVV.

The CDR3 sequence: CASSKGTSGTDTQYF. CDR3 DNA: TGTGCCAGCAGCAAAGGGACTAGCGGCACAGATACGCAGTATTTT. The chain combines TRBV7-2 with TRBJ2-3; 10 positions agree with TRBD2. CDR3 size: 15 residues. V shed 5 bases and J 1 base; nucleotides not matched to a gene: 3. Germline-derived CDR1 and CDR2 are SGHTA and FQGNSA. The variable domain in full, with the rest retrieved from reference TRBV7-2 and TRBJ2-3, is GAGVSQSPSNKVTEKGKDVELRCDPISGHTALYWYRQSLGQGLEFLIYFQGNSAPDKSGLPSDRFSAERTGGSVSTLTIQRTQQEDSAVYLCASSKGTSGTDTQYFGPGTRLTVL.

The V gene is TRBV7-9, the J gene TRBJ1-4; TRBD1 might be the D (5 bases). V was shortened by 8 bases and J by 0 bases, with 16 bases between the two germline ends. The CDR3 totals 16 residues. Per germline, CDR1 SEHNR and CDR2 FQNEAQ (reference sequence). The CDR3 sequence is CASRDSRRATNEKLFF. CDR3 nucleotides: TGTGCCAGCCGGGACTCACGACGGGCAACTAATGAAAAACTGTTTTTT.

This clone was seen a few times. The V call is TRBV9, the J call TRBJ2-7, with unresolved D. The CDR3 totals 14 residues. The germline V gene has CDR1 SGDLS and CDR2 YYNGEE. The germline V and J ends were trimmed by 4 bases and 4 bases, with 15 bases remaining between them. As DNA, the CDR3 is TGTGCCAGCAGCCCAGCGAGGATTGGTTACGAGCAGTACTTC. Translating gives CASSPARIGYEQYF.

This clone was picked up a small number of times. The rearrangement uses TRBV28 and TRBJ2-1, with D perhaps matching TRBD1 or TRBD2 (7 bases each). V lost 3 bases and J 9 bases, leaving 21 bases between the germline ends. This CDR3 is built from 16 residues. Germline loops: CDR1 MDHEN, CDR2 SYDVKM. In DNA form, the CDR3 reads TGTGCCAGCAGTTTTTCTGAGGGTACAGGGGAGGGTGAGCAGTTCTTC. It encodes CASSFSEGTGEGEQFF.

This clone has a handful of counts. The rearrangement uses TRBV5-1 and TRBJ2-7, with TRBD1 matching over 12 bases. The CDR3 has 16 amino acids. Germline V gene data show CDR1 as SGHRS and CDR2 as YFSETQ. The trim removed 4 bases at V and 5 bases at J, leaving 10 bases unmatched. The CDR3 sequence is CASSKPRDRGQDEQYF. The CDR3 DNA sequence: TGCGCCAGCAGCAAACCCAGGGACAGGGGGCAAGACGAGCAGTACTTC. Complete variable domain (other parts from reference TRBV5-1 and TRBJ2-7): KAGVTQTPRYLIKTRGQQVTLSCSPISGHRSVSWYQQTPGQGLQFLFEYFSETQRNKGNFPGRFSGRQFSNSRSEMNVSTLELGDSALYLCASSKPRDRGQDEQYFGPGTRLTVT.

This clone was seen only a few times. The rearrangement links TRBV2 to TRBJ1-2; D is perhaps TRBD1 (5 bases). CDR1 and CDR2 (germline): SNHLY, FYNNEI. Trimming took 7 bases from V and 6 from J, leaving 15 bases between them. The CDR3 runs 13 residues. The CDR3 reads CASTERGENGYTF. Written as DNA, the CDR3 is TGTGCCAGCACCGAGCGGGGGGAGAATGGCTACACCTTC.

The chain links TRBV4-1 to TRBJ2-1; a weak D match, TRBD2 (5 bases). CDR3 length: 16 residues. V lost 4 bases and J 0 bases, leaving 13 bases between the germline ends. Germline V lookup: CDR1 MGHRA, CDR2 YSYEKL. The CDR3 spells CASSPTTGSSYNEQFF. CDR3 nucleotide sequence: TGCGCCAGCAGCCCTACGACGGGAAGCTCCTACAATGAGCAGTTCTTC.

The rearrangement joins TRBV7-9 to TRBJ2-3, with TRBD1 matching 10 bases. Germline CDR1 and CDR2: SEHNR and FQNEAQ (reference sequence). With 5 bases clipped from V and 1 base from J, the junction kept 9 bases outside the gene matches. This CDR3 comprises 17 residues. The CDR3, as DNA: TGTGCCAGCAGCAAGGATTCCGGGACAGGGGGCACAGATACGCAGTATTTT. Residues: CASSKDSGTGGTDTQYF.